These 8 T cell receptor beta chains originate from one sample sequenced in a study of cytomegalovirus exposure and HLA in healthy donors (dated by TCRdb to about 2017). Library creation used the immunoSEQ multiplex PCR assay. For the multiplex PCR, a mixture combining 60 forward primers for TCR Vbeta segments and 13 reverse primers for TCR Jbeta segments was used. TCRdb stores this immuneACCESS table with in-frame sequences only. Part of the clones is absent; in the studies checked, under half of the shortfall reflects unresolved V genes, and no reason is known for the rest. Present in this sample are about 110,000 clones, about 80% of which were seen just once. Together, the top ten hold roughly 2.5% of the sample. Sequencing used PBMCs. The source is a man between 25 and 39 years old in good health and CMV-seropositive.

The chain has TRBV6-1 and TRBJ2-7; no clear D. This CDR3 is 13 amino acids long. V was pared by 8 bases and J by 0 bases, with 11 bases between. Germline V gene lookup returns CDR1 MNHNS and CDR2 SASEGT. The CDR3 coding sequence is TGTGCCAGCGTAGAGGATAACTCCTACGAGCAGTACTTC. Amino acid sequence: CASVEDNSYEQYF.

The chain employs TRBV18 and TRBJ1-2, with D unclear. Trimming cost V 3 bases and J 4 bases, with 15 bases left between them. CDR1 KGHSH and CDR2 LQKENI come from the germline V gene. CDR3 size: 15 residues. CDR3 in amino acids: CASSPEGTGGYGYTF. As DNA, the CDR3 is TGTGCCAGCTCACCCGAGGGAACGGGAGGCTATGGCTACACCTTC. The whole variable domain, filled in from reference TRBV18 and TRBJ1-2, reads NAGVMQNPRHLVRRRGQEARLRCSPMKGHSHVYWYRQLPEEGLKFMVYLQKENIIDESGMPKERFSAEFPKEGPSILRIQQVVRGDSAAYFCASSPEGTGGYGYTFGSGTRLTVV.

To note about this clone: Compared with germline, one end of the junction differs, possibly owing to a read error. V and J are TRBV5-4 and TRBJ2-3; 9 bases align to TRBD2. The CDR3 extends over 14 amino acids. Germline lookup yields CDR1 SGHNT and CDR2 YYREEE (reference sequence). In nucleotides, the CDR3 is TGTGCCAGCAGCCCGGGACTAGCCACATATACGCAGTATTTT. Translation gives CASSPGLATYTQYF.

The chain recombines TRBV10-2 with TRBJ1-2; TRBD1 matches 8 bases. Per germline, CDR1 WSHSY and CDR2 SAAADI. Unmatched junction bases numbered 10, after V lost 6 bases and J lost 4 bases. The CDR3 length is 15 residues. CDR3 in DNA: TGCGCCAGCAGGGCGCAGGGGGCGTGGGGCTATGGCTACACCTTC. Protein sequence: CASRAQGAWGYGYTF.

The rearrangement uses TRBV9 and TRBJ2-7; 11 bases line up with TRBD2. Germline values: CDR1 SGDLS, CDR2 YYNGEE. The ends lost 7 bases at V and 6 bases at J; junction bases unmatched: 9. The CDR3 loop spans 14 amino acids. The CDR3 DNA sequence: TGTGCCAGCGGCAGACTAGCGGGAACTGGCGAGCAGTACTTC. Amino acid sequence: CASGRLAGTGEQYF.

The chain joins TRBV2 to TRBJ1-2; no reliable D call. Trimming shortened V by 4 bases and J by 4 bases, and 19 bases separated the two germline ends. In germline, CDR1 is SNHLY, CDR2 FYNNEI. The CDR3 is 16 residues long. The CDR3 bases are TGTGCCAGCAGTGTCCCAACTCTTACCCTGGTCTATGGCTACACCTTC. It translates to CASSVPTLTLVYGYTF.

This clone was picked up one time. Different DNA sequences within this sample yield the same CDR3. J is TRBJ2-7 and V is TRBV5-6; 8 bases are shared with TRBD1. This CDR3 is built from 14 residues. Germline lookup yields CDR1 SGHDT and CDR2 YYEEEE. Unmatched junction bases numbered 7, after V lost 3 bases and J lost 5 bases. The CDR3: CASSSLTGVHEQYF. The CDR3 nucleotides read TGTGCCAGCAGCTCTCTGACAGGGGTCCACGAGCAGTACTTC.

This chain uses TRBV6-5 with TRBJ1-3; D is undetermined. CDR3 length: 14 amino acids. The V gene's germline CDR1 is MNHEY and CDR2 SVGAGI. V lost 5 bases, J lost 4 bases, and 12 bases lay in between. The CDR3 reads CASSRESGGNTIYF. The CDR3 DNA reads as TGTGCCAGCAGTAGGGAATCGGGGGGAAACACCATATATTTT.